Presented here are 23 T cell receptor beta chains from one specimen sequenced in a study of T cell clonotyping in hematopoietic cell transplantation. The method was immunoSEQ multiplex PCR; TCRdb's version includes in-frame clones alone and lacks a portion of them. The sample yields 15,000 or so clones, over 95% seen once. The source was peripheral blood mononuclear cells, collected 30 days after allogeneic stem cell transplant. The receptors stem from a female patient in her fifties or sixties who had an allogeneic stem cell transplant from an unrelated donor, so T cells may come from the graft donor. Some clones in this sample may be carry-over from other donors' samples.

The chain employs TRBV2 and TRBJ2-2; 7 bases line up with TRBD1. This CDR3 has 16 amino acids. Germline V CDR1 and CDR2: SNHLY, FYNNEI. J was trimmed by 3 bases and V by 6 bases; bases with no gene match: 10. The CDR3 DNA reads as TGTGCCAGCAGGGGGATAAGGGGGCGCTACACCGGGGAGCTGTTTTTT. Its translation is CASRGIRGRYTGELFF.

This chain's CDR3 is CASSPWEGIDGYTF. Written as DNA, the CDR3 is TGTGCCAGCAGCCCTTGGGAGGGAATAGATGGCTACACCTTC. This chain connects TRBV7-9 to TRBJ1-2; D unresolved. Germline V gives CDR1 SEHNR, CDR2 FQNEAQ (reference sequence). The V end was cut by 5 bases, the J end by 6 bases, with 16 bases between. The CDR3 totals 14 residues.

The genes are TRBV27 and TRBJ1-2; 9 bases are a match to TRBD1. Germline V gene data show CDR1 as MNHEY and CDR2 as SMNVEV (reference sequence). V shed 6 bases and J 2 bases; nucleotides not matched to a gene: 4. CDR3 length: 14 residues. The CDR3 here is CASSPGTGNYGYTF. DNA of the CDR3: TGTGCCAGCAGCCCAGGGACAGGGAACTATGGCTACACCTTC.

The genes are TRBV4-1 and TRBJ2-7; D ambiguous. The germline V gene encodes CDR1 MGHRA and CDR2 YSYEKL. The CDR3 is 15 residues long. Trimming took 4 bases from V and 2 from J, leaving 15 bases between them. In DNA form, the CDR3 reads TGCGCCAGCAGCCCAAGAGAAGGGTCCCCCTACGAGCAGTACTTC. It encodes CASSPREGSPYEQYF.

The chain links TRBV29-1 to TRBJ1-2; D is perhaps TRBD1 (6 bases). Per germline, CDR1 SQVTM and CDR2 ANQGSEA. V was clipped by 3 bases and J by 6 bases, with 14 bases between them. The CDR3 sequence is 13 residues long. CDR3 in DNA: TGCAGCGTTGAGGTGGGGGGGGCGGATGGCTACACCTTC. Translation: CSVEVGGADGYTF.

The chain recombines TRBV2 with TRBJ1-5; 7 bases match TRBD1. Germline V gene data show CDR1 as SNHLY and CDR2 as FYNNEI. V was pared by 7 bases and J by 0 bases, with 3 bases of the junction left unmatched. This CDR3 has 14 residues. The chain's CDR3 is CASTRGYSNQPQHF. The CDR3 DNA reads TGTGCCAGCACCAGGGGGTATAGCAATCAGCCCCAGCATTTT.

The table lists this clone with a count of one. The V call is TRBV7-2, the J call TRBJ2-5, with D possibly being TRBD2 (7 bases). Trimming left V 7 bases short and J 4 bases short, with 16 bases between. This CDR3 spans 14 amino acids. Germline V lookup: CDR1 SGHTA, CDR2 FQGNSA. The CDR3 DNA follows: TGTGCCAGCACCCACGGGGGGCCCGGAGAGACCCAGTACTTC. Amino acid sequence: CASTHGGPGETQYF.

This chain joins TRBV4-2 and TRBJ1-6; 7 bases map to TRBD1. Trimming cost V 1 base and J 6 bases; bases outside gene matches: 3. CDR1 and CDR2 from the germline V gene are LGHNA and YNFKEQ. CDR3 length equals 15 residues. The chain's CDR3 is CASSQVTGSNSPLHF. CDR3 DNA: TGTGCCAGCAGCCAAGTGACAGGGTCTAATTCACCCCTCCACTTT.

This CDR3 reads CASSLISAEQYF. The DNA for the CDR3 is TGTGCCAGCAGCTTAATAAGTGCCGAGCAGTACTTC. The chain recombines TRBV7-9 with TRBJ2-7; D gene unclear. With 2 bases removed from V and 6 bases from J, the gap between germline ends came to 8 bases. In germline, CDR1 is SEHNR, CDR2 FQNEAQ (reference sequence). The CDR3 has 12 amino acids.

The gene calls are TRBV25-1 and TRBJ2-7; no definite D call. The CDR3 spans 11 residues. Germline CDR1 and CDR2: MGHDK and SYGVNS. The V and J ends lost 7 bases and 7 bases respectively, with 11 bases between them. CDR3 bases: TGTGCCAGCACTGACCCCCCGGAGCAGTACTTC. Translation: CASTDPPEQYF.

The V and J genes are TRBV5-4 and TRBJ1-3; D is uncertain. The CDR3 is 12 amino acids. Germline values: CDR1 SGHNT, CDR2 YYREEE (reference sequence). Trimming took off 1 base at V and 3 bases at J, with 2 bases between the two ends. CDR3 DNA: TGTGCCAGCAGCTTGCTTGGAAACACCATATATTTT. It encodes CASSLLGNTIYF.

The chain uses TRBV27 and TRBJ1-5; D call uncertain. The V end was cut by 2 bases, the J end by 1 base, with 3 bases between. The CDR3 is made up of 13 amino acids. Germline loops: CDR1 MNHEY, CDR2 SMNVEV (reference sequence). The chain's CDR3 is CASSLVSNQPQHF. CDR3 nucleotides: TGTGCCAGCAGTTTAGTAAGCAATCAGCCCCAGCATTTT.

V usage is TRBV13 and J usage is TRBJ1-6; D might be TRBD1 (6 bases). The V gene's germline CDR1 is PRHDT and CDR2 FYEKMQ (reference sequence). The CDR3 consists of 14 residues. V lost 6 bases and J 8 bases, leaving 14 bases between the germline ends. For the CDR3, the DNA is TGTGCCAGCAGTTCCGGGACAAGTCATTCACCCCTCCACTTT. The encoded protein is CASSSGTSHSPLHF.

V usage is TRBV5-5 and J usage is TRBJ2-1; 8 nucleotides align to TRBD1. J was trimmed by 3 bases and V by 4 bases; bases with no gene match: 6. CDR1 and CDR2 from the germline V gene are SGHKS and YYEKEE (reference sequence). This CDR3 has 15 amino acids. Here the CDR3 DNA reads TGTGCCAGCAGCCTTGACAGGGGAGGCTACAATGAGCAGTTCTTC. This encodes CASSLDRGGYNEQFF.

This sequence joins TRBV30 and TRBJ1-4, with 7 bases matching TRBD1. The CDR3 consists of 14 residues. Per the germline V gene, CDR1 is GTSNPN and CDR2 is SVGIG (reference sequence). The ends lost 4 bases at V and 0 bases at J; junction bases unmatched: 2. Here the CDR3 reads CAWTGGSTNEKLFF. The CDR3 region has the DNA TGTGCCTGGACAGGGGGTTCAACTAATGAAAAACTGTTTTTT.

The V call is TRBV6-1, the J call TRBJ2-7; tentatively, D is TRBD2 (5 bases). The CDR3 is 16 amino acids. Germline assignment: CDR1 MNHNS and CDR2 SASEGT. Trimming removed 4 bases at V and 4 bases at J, with 20 bases between. The DNA of the CDR3 is TGTGCCAGCAGTGGAGAGGGAAAAACGTGGGGTTACGAGCAGTACTTC. Translating it yields CASSGEGKTWGYEQYF.

The chain carries TRBV7-2 and TRBJ2-7; D ambiguous. The V end lost 3 bases, the J end lost 5 bases, and 11 bases lay between the germline ends. The CDR3 has 13 residues. CDR1 and CDR2 from the germline V gene are SGHTA and FQGNSA. DNA for the CDR3: TGTGCCAGCAGCTTCGCGATGGGAAACGAGCAGTACTTC. This translates into CASSFAMGNEQYF.

The rearrangement joins TRBV19 to TRBJ1-1, with 7 bases lining up with TRBD1. CDR1 and CDR2 from the germline V gene are LNHDA and SQIVND (reference sequence). CDR3 length equals 13 residues. After removal of 6 bases from V and 0 bases from J, the junction contained 1 base not matched to a gene. The CDR3 region has the DNA TGTGCCAGTAGGAGGGGGCTGAACACTGAAGCTTTCTTT. Translating gives CASRRGLNTEAFF.

The chain couples TRBV7-9 to TRBJ1-1, with a tentative D call TRBD1 (6 bases). In germline, CDR1 is SEHNR, CDR2 FQNEAQ (reference sequence). V was trimmed by 3 bases and J by 4 bases, leaving 18 bases between them. The CDR3 sequence is 16 residues long. CDR3 DNA: TGTGCCAGCAGCTTCCCAAGGGGGGTGTCTAGCACTGAAGCTTTCTTT. It translates to CASSFPRGVSSTEAFF.

This chain links TRBV5-1 with TRBJ1-2; D possibly corresponds to TRBD1 (6 bases). V lost 2 bases and J 8 bases, leaving 13 bases between the germline ends. The CDR3 is made up of 13 amino acids. The V gene's germline CDR1 is SGHRS and CDR2 YFSETQ. CDR3 DNA: TGCGCCAGCAGCTTATCGGGGGCCGGCGGCTACACCTTC. It codes for CASSLSGAGGYTF.

The rearrangement links TRBV30 to TRBJ1-5, with unresolved D. This CDR3 has 13 residues. Per germline, CDR1 GTSNPN and CDR2 SVGIG (reference sequence). Trimming took 4 bases from V and 4 from J, leaving 11 bases between them. The CDR3 DNA reads TGTGCCTGGACGATGGGGAGGAATCAGCCCCAGCATTTT. This gives the protein CAWTMGRNQPQHF.

The gene calls are TRBV30 and TRBJ2-7; D remains unclear. V shed 3 bases and J shed 2 bases, with 14 bases lying between them. The CDR3 loop spans 14 amino acids. CDR1 is GTSNPN and CDR2 is SVGIG in the germline V gene (reference sequence). CDR3 amino acids: CAWSVFRFPYEQYF. The CDR3 DNA sequence: TGTGCCTGGAGCGTATTCAGGTTTCCCTACGAGCAGTACTTC.

The rearrangement links TRBV11-1 to TRBJ2-5; no clear D gene. The CDR3 runs to 11 residues. Germline V gene data show CDR1 as SGHAT and CDR2 as FQDESV (reference sequence). V lost 2 bases to trimming and J lost 4 bases, with 2 bases between them. CDR3 DNA: TGTGCCAGCAGCTTACGAGAGACCCAGTACTTC. Its translation is CASSLRETQYF.